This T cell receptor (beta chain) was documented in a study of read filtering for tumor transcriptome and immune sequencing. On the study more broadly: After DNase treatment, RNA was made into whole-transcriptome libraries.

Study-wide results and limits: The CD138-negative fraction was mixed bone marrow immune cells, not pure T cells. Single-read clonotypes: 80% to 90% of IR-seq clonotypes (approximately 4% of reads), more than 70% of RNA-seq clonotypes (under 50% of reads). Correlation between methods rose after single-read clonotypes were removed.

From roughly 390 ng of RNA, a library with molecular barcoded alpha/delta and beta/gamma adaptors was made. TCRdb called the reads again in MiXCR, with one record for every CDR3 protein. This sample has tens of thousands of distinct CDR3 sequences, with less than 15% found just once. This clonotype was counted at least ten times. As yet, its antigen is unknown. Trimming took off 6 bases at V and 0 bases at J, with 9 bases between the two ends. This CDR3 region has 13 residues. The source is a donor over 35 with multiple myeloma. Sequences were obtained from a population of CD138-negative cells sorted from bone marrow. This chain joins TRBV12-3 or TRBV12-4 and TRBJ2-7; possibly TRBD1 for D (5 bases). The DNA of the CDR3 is TGTGCCAGCAGCACAGGAATCTCCTACGAGCAGTACTTC. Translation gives CASSTGISYEQYF.